The 12 T cell receptor beta chains presented below share a single source sample, sequenced in a study of fetal regulatory T cell absence and autoimmunity. The data were produced by immunoSEQ multiplex PCR, yet TCRdb's version contains in-frame clones alone and is incomplete. The data hold some 87,000 clones, with around 72% observed a single time. Specimen: pancreas tissue. The receptors originated from a male donor with IPEX syndrome.

The V call is TRBV27, the J call TRBJ2-3, with a tentative D call TRBD2 (6 bases). V was clipped by 3 bases and J by 2 bases, with 15 bases between them. Germline assignment: CDR1 MNHEY and CDR2 SMNVEV (reference sequence). The CDR3 covers 16 residues. The CDR3 protein is CASSFVAGPVTDTQYF. In DNA, the CDR3 is TGTGCCAGCAGTTTTGTCGCGGGGCCAGTCACAGATACGCAGTATTTT.

The chain employs TRBV5-1 and TRBJ1-5, with D perhaps TRBD1 (5 bases). The CDR3 extends over 14 amino acids. Germline CDR1 reads SGHRS; CDR2 reads YFSETQ. V was cut by 4 bases and J by 6 bases, with 14 bases left in between. CDR3 nucleotide sequence: TGCGCCAGCAGCCCGGGGGGAGAGGGTCAGCCCCAGCATTTT. Translated: CASSPGGEGQPQHF.

This clone has just one count. The chain couples TRBV9 to TRBJ2-7; 10 nucleotides match TRBD1. The V and J ends lost 0 bases and 6 bases, in that order; junction bases with no gene match: 9. The CDR3 runs 16 residues. Germline lookup yields CDR1 SGDLS and CDR2 YYNGEE. CDR3 protein: CASSVGPDRGHSEQYF. The CDR3 bases are TGTGCCAGCAGCGTAGGACCAGACAGGGGGCATAGCGAGCAGTACTTC. The full variable domain, in which reference TRBV9 and TRBJ2-7 provide the parts outside the CDR3, is DSGVTQTPKHLITATGQRVTLRCSPRSGDLSVYWYQQSLDQGLQFLIQYYNGEERAKGNILERFSAQQFPDLHSELNLSSLELGDSALYFCASSVGPDRGHSEQYFGPGTRLTVT.

This clone has more than one count but fewer than ten. The chain employs TRBV5-4 and TRBJ1-1; D gene uncertain. Trimming pared 7 bases from V and 6 bases from J, leaving 16 bases between. From germline, CDR1 is SGHNT and CDR2 YYREEE (reference sequence). This CDR3 is built from 13 residues. The CDR3 sequence is CASRRVVEAEAFF. CDR3 in DNA: TGTGCCAGCCGAAGGGTGGTGGAGGCTGAAGCTTTCTTT.

CDR3 DNA sequence: TGTGCCAGCAGCTTGGGTCTGGACAGGTGGGACACCATATATTTT. Translating it yields CASSLGLDRWDTIYF. V usage is TRBV5-4 and J usage is TRBJ1-3; 7 bases line up with TRBD1. This CDR3 is 15 amino acids long. CDR1 is SGHNT, CDR2 YYREEE, per germline (reference sequence). V shed 0 bases and J 8 bases; nucleotides not matched to a gene: 8.

This clone was detected only a few times. The chain joins TRBV2 to TRBJ2-3; TRBD2 aligns across 10 bases. The CDR3 runs to 16 residues. V shed 5 bases and J 3 bases; nucleotides not matched to a gene: 8. Germline lookup yields CDR1 SNHLY and CDR2 FYNNEI. The CDR3 DNA sequence: TGTGCCAGCAGTTTCCAGCGGGGGGGCCGAACAGATACGCAGTATTTT. Protein product: CASSFQRGGRTDTQYF.

The rearrangement joins TRBV29-1 to TRBJ2-1, with D possibly matching TRBD2 (7 bases). V was shortened by 8 bases and J by 4 bases, with 15 bases between the two germline ends. The germline V gene has CDR1 SQVTM and CDR2 ANQGSEA. CDR3 length: 13 residues. The CDR3 bases are TGCAGCTCGATAGGGGGGGAATACAATGAGCAGTTCTTC. This translates into CSSIGGEYNEQFF.

The J gene is TRBJ2-4, the V gene TRBV5-4; D not certain. V lost 2 bases, J lost 3 bases, and 9 bases lay in between. Germline loops: CDR1 SGHNT, CDR2 YYREEE (reference sequence). This CDR3 is 14 amino acids long. The CDR3 nucleotides read TGTGCCAGCAGCTTACCCAGCGTCAAAAACATTCAGTACTTC. Protein sequence: CASSLPSVKNIQYF.

The chain employs TRBV13 and TRBJ2-5, with TRBD2 matching 10 bases. Germline V gives CDR1 PRHDT, CDR2 FYEKMQ (reference sequence). The CDR3 consists of 14 residues. Trimming at V came to 7 bases and at J to 1 base, leaving 3 bases not matched to a gene. The CDR3 region has the DNA TGTGCCAGCACATTAGCGGGGGGCCAAGAGACCCAGTACTTC. Translating it yields CASTLAGGQETQYF.

The V and J genes are TRBV19 and TRBJ2-1, with 9 bases that match TRBD2. The CDR3 length is 15 residues. The V gene end was trimmed by 3 bases and the J gene end by 6 bases; junction bases not matched to a gene: 6. The germline CDR1 and CDR2 sequences are LNHDA and SQIVND (reference sequence). This CDR3 is CASSMPRLAVNEQFF. Here the CDR3 DNA reads TGTGCCAGTAGTATGCCCCGACTAGCGGTCAATGAGCAGTTCTTC. Complete variable domain (other parts from reference TRBV19 and TRBJ2-1): DGGITQSPKYLFRKEGQNVTLSCEQNLNHDAMYWYRQDPGQGLRLIYYSQIVNDFQKGDIAEGYSVSREKKESFPLTVTSAQKNPTAFYLCASSMPRLAVNEQFFGPGTRLTVL.

This clone showed up just once. This chain uses TRBV19 with TRBJ2-7, with 7 bases aligning to TRBD2. The germline CDR1 and CDR2 sequences are LNHDA and SQIVND (reference sequence). V lost 1 base to trimming and J lost 6 bases; unmatched junction nucleotides: 3. The CDR3 is 13 residues long. This chain's CDR3 is CASSIAAGFEQYF. CDR3 coding DNA: TGTGCCAGTAGTATAGCAGCGGGGTTCGAGCAGTACTTC. Together with reference TRBV19 and TRBJ2-7, the CDR3 gives the full variable domain: DGGITQSPKYLFRKEGQNVTLSCEQNLNHDAMYWYRQDPGQGLRLIYYSQIVNDFQKGDIAEGYSVSREKKESFPLTVTSAQKNPTAFYLCASSIAAGFEQYFGPGTRLTVT.

The chain couples TRBV6-7 to TRBJ1-1; tentative D call: TRBD1 (5 bases). TRBV6-7 is given ORF status, its function remaining uncertain. V lost 0 bases to trimming and J lost 1 base, with 15 bases between them. The CDR3 runs 17 residues. CDR3 sequence reads: CASSYSRGTGRNTEAFF. The CDR3, as DNA: TGTGCCAGCAGTTACTCGCGGGGTACAGGTCGGAACACTGAAGCTTTCTTT.